A single T cell receptor (beta chain) is shown here with its context. The data derive from a study of blood T cell repertoires in COVID-19. The protocol was immunoSEQ multiplex PCR, while the TCRdb copy is restricted to in-frame clones and leaves out a portion. The profile shows 250,000 to 300,000 clones, roughly 85% of them singletons. This CDR3 has 14 residues. Germline values: CDR1 MGHRA, CDR2 YSYEKL. The V end was cut by 4 bases, the J end by 1 base, with 10 bases between. Sequencing was carried out using peripheral blood. The rearrangement uses TRBV4-1 and TRBJ1-1, with D possibly TRBD1 on 6 matching bases. This TCR derives from a man aged 45-65 years with active or convalescent COVID-19. The CDR3 coding sequence is TGCGCCAGCAGCCTTGGACAGACGAACACTGAAGCTTTCTTT. Protein: CASSLGQTNTEAFF.